The 13 T cell receptor beta chains reported below all come from one sample, sequenced in a study of T cell repertoires in cytomegalovirus infection. TCRdb called the reads again in MiXCR, with one record for every CDR3 protein. Of 450,000 to 600,000 distinct CDR3 sequences listed, around 11% are singletons. Input material: PBMCs. Every receptor here comes from a human donor in good health (CMV status not recorded). Some clones in this sample may be carry-over from other donors' samples.

In this sample, this clonotype turned up a few times. CDR3 residues: CASARGGNTEAFF. CDR3 coding DNA: TGTGCCAGCGCAAGGGGGGGTAACACTGAAGCTTTCTTT. The chain combines TRBV19 with TRBJ1-1; D perhaps matches TRBD1 (6 bases). Trimming stripped 9 bases from V and 2 bases from J, with 13 bases between. This CDR3 is built from 13 residues. CDR1 and CDR2 from the germline V gene are LNHDA and SQIVND (reference sequence).

This clonotype was found a few times. This chain links TRBV27 with TRBJ1-2, with unresolved D. This CDR3 has 15 amino acids. V lost 0 bases and J lost 5, with 13 bases in between. Germline CDR1 and CDR2: MNHEY and SMNVEV (reference sequence). In nucleotides, the CDR3 is TGTGCCAGCAGTTTATCGCCGGGGAAAGGTTATGGCTACACCTTC. Translating gives CASSLSPGKGYGYTF.

The V call is TRBV20-1, the J call TRBJ2-4; 10 bases line up with TRBD2. J lost 6 bases, V lost 6 bases, and 5 bases had no gene match. Germline CDR1 DFQATT, CDR2 SNEGSKA (reference sequence). This CDR3 comprises 13 residues. CDR3 in amino acids: CSALGLAVNIQYF. CDR3 nucleotides: TGCAGTGCCCTAGGACTAGCGGTAAACATTCAGTACTTC.

This clonotype was picked up many times. This sequence joins TRBV19 and TRBJ2-2; possibly TRBD2 for D (6 bases). The V end was cut by 11 bases, the J end by 1 base, with 14 bases between. The length of the CDR3 is 14 residues. The germline gives CDR1 LNHDA, CDR2 SQIVND (reference sequence). The CDR3 nucleotides read TGTGCCGCGGGAACGCGGGAGAACACCGGGGAGCTGTTTTTT. Translation gives CAAGTRENTGELFF.

This clonotype was counted only a few times. The CDR3 reads CASSAGVGQSRGEQYF. CDR3 nucleotide sequence: TGTGCCAGCAGTGCTGGGGTAGGACAGTCGCGCGGGGAGCAGTACTTC. The gene calls are TRBV5-5 and TRBJ2-7, with D perhaps matching TRBD1 (6 bases). Germline V gene sequence: CDR1 SGHKS, CDR2 YYEKEE (reference sequence). The CDR3 covers 16 residues. V gave up 5 bases and J gave up 7 bases, with 25 bases separating them. The whole variable domain, remainder taken from reference TRBV5-5 and TRBJ2-7, is DAGVTQSPTHLIKTRGQQVTLRCSPISGHKSVSWYQQVLGQGPQFIFQYYEKEERGRGNFPDRFSARQFPNYSSELNVNALLLGDSALYLCASSAGVGQSRGEQYFGPGTRLTVT.

Only a few counts were recorded for this clonotype. CDR3 bases: TGTGCCAGCAGCCGTCCCGGGACAGACTACGAGCAGTACTTC. It is translated as CASSRPGTDYEQYF. J is TRBJ2-7 and V is TRBV4-2; 7 nucleotides line up with TRBD1. From germline, CDR1 is LGHNA and CDR2 YNFKEQ. The J segment lost 3 bases and the V segment lost 4 bases, leaving 6 bases of the junction unmatched. The length of the CDR3 is 14 residues.

The chain combines TRBV29-1 with TRBJ1-4; unclear D gene. CDR3 length: 13 amino acids. Germline V gene sequence: CDR1 SQVTM, CDR2 ANQGSEA. Trimming stripped 5 bases from V and 8 bases from J, with 15 bases between. The CDR3 bases are TGCAGCGTTCGTCTGGGAAGTGGGGAAAAACTGTTTTTT. Residues: CSVRLGSGEKLFF.

This clonotype has a count of ten or more. The chain employs TRBV10-3 and TRBJ1-1; D uncertain. Germline loops: CDR1 ENHRY, CDR2 SYGVKD. This CDR3 region has 15 residues. V shed 2 bases and J shed 3 bases, with 13 bases lying between them. The CDR3 coding sequence is TGTGCCATCAGTGAGCTACGGGAGCGGGACACTGAAGCTTTCTTT. Protein: CAISELRERDTEAFF.

This clonotype was counted many times. This sequence joins TRBV23-1 and TRBJ2-7; 8 bases map to TRBD1. TRBV23-1 is filed as an ORF, its function uncertain. The CDR3 runs to 14 residues. V shed 0 bases and J 2 bases; nucleotides not matched to a gene: 0. Here the CDR3 DNA reads TGCGCCAGCAGTCAATCGGACAGGGCCTACGAGCAGTACTTC. Translating gives CASSQSDRAYEQYF.

This clonotype has a handful of counts. The chain carries TRBV27 and TRBJ2-7; the D is unclear. Deletions cut 5 bases from V and 3 bases from J, with 14 bases between. Germline-derived CDR1 and CDR2 are MNHEY and SMNVEV (reference sequence). The CDR3 contains 14 residues. DNA of the CDR3: TGTGCCAGCAGTCTGAGCCCTACCGACTACGAGCAGTACTTC. Its protein is CASSLSPTDYEQYF.

A few counts support this clonotype. The CDR3 protein is CASSEPGTGDEKLFF. The CDR3 coding sequence is TGTGCCAGTAGTGAGCCTGGGACAGGGGATGAAAAACTGTTTTTT. The gene calls are TRBV19 and TRBJ1-4; TRBD1 matches 10 bases. The CDR3 has 15 residues. V was clipped by 5 bases and J by 6 bases; unmatched bases: 6. Germline assignment: CDR1 LNHDA and CDR2 SQIVND (reference sequence).

In its sample, this clonotype was seen many times. This rearrangement joins TRBV2 to TRBJ2-7, with D perhaps TRBD1 or TRBD2 (6 bases each). The CDR3 consists of 20 residues. CDR1 SNHLY and CDR2 FYNNEI come from the germline V gene. V was trimmed by 0 bases and J by 2 bases, leaving 26 bases between them. Here the CDR3 DNA reads TGTGCCAGCAGTGAAGCGCTTCTTGGGGGGTGGCAGGGGCGAACCTACGAGCAGTACTTC. It is translated as CASSEALLGGWQGRTYEQYF.

This clonotype was seen repeatedly, ten times or more. The rearrangement links TRBV12-3 or TRBV12-4 to TRBJ1-2; a possible D gene is TRBD1 (5 bases). The CDR3 length is 15 residues. The V and J ends lost 5 bases and 4 bases respectively, with 17 bases between them. The CDR3 is CASSPQGAGPYGYTF. CDR3 nucleotides: TGTGCCAGCAGTCCCCAGGGCGCGGGCCCCTATGGCTACACCTTC.